This T cell receptor (beta chain) was recorded in a study of blood T cell repertoires in COVID-19. Study-wide context: PBMCs, B-cell-depleted T cells, or T cells were the source of the cDNA or gDNA that made up the material.

The CDR3 consists of 14 residues. V was clipped by 7 bases and J by 5 bases; unmatched bases: 11. CDR1 is SGHRS, CDR2 YFSETQ, per germline. In the original analysis: For nucleated cells, counts were estimated from reference gene primer amplification. The assay was immunoSEQ multiplex PCR, and TCRdb's table has in-frame clones only and misses some. That table supplies the V and J calls and clone size; D and trimming were determined from the DNA. The sample records around 300,000 clones, 89% being singletons. The specimen sequenced was PBMCs or T cells enriched from blood (not recorded which). This clonotype originated in a woman in her sixties or seventies who had recovered from COVID-19. The chain employs TRBV5-1 and TRBJ1-1, with 7 nucleotides matching TRBD1. CDR3 sequence: CASSAQGVKTEAFF. The CDR3 DNA reads TGCGCCAGCTCGGCCCAGGGGGTAAAAACTGAAGCTTTCTTT.